This TCR beta chain comes out of a study of T cells in Graves' hyperthyroidism and ophthalmopathy. Amplified TCR beta CDR3 regions came from RNA transcripts. A set of HTBI primers served as the primers for a first-round RT-PCR of the TCR CDR3. Via MiXCR, TCRdb re-called the multiplex PCR reads, giving one row per CDR3 protein. The table shows 300,000 to 500,000 distinct CDR3 sequences, with about 15% occurring only once. Between the trimmed V and J ends, which lost 2 bases and 12 bases, there was a span of 9 bases. Germline values: CDR1 MNHEY, CDR2 SMNVEV (reference sequence). The CDR3 covers 11 residues.

V is TRBV27 and J is TRBJ2-3; D is unresolved. This clonotype was sampled from a woman in her twenties or thirties with Graves' hyperthyroidism. The sequenced sample consisted of blood. For the CDR3, the DNA is TGTGCCAGCAGTTTACTCGGAGTCCAGTATTTT. Its translation: CASSLLGVQYF.